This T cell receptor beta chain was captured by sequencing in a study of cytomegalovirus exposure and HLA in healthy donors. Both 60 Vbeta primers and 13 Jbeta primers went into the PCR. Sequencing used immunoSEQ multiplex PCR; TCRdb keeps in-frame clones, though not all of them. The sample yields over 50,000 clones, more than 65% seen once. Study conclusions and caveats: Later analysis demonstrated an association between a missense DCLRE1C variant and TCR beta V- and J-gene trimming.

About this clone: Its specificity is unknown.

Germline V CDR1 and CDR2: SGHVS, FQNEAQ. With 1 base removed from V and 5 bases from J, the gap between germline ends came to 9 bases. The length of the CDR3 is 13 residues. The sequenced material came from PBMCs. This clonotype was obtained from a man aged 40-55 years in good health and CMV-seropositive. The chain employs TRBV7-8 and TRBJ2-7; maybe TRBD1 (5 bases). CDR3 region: CASSLDRGNEQYF. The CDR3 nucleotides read TGTGCCAGCAGCTTAGATAGGGGAAACGAGCAGTACTTC.